Listed here is a single T cell receptor beta chain. Its specificity is not known. The source of the sample is a study of T cells in localized non-small cell lung cancer. Study observations and caveats: Higher blood T cell density went with longer overall survival.

V lost 0 bases and J lost 4, with 6 bases in between. Germline values: CDR1 MGHRA, CDR2 YSYEKL. There are 13 residues in the CDR3. Sequencing used immunoSEQ multiplex PCR; TCRdb keeps in-frame clones, though not all of them. The table lists some 66,000 clones, 84% of them singletons, with roughly 13% in the top ten. V and J are TRBV4-1 and TRBJ2-5; unclear D gene. The input for sequencing was peripheral blood, taken before any cancer treatment. This sequence originates from a female donor aged 60 or older with stage I lung adenocarcinoma. The CDR3 coding sequence is TGCGCCAGCAGCCAAGACACTCGAGAGACCCAGTACTTC. Its translation: CASSQDTRETQYF.